This TCR beta chain was retrieved from a study of regulatory and conventional T cells in RAG deficiency. Findings and limits, study-wide: Compared with controls, unique Treg TCR beta sequences dropped about 100-fold in Omenn syndrome and CID/AS. Control T-cell subsets had markedly higher Shannon entropy and lower Simpson indices than RAG-deficient patients. In Omenn syndrome, Treg and Tconv repertoires overlapped >75%.

A word on this clone: No antigen is known for it.

Assay used: immunoSEQ multiplex PCR; TCRdb lists only in-frame clones, some missing. The sample lists about 46,000 clones, over 80% occurring once. Deletions cut 1 base from V and 6 bases from J, with 13 bases between. This CDR3 is 15 amino acids long. CDR1 and CDR2 from the germline V gene are MDHEN and SYDVKM. The sorted conventional CD4+ T cells were CD25-low and CD127-high, with genomic DNA sequenced. The sample also formed part of further work on regulatory T cells. That report adds: Primers: 52 TRBV forward and 13 TRBJ reverse.

The clonotype originates from a human donor in good health. The rearrangement joins TRBV28 to TRBJ1-5, with D possibly being TRBD1 (5 bases). The sequenced sample was CD4+ effector T cells sorted from blood. The CDR3 is CASSLLAREGQPQHF. The DNA for the CDR3 is TGTGCCAGCAGTTTATTAGCCAGGGAGGGTCAGCCCCAGCATTTT. The full variable domain, rest sourced from reference TRBV28 and TRBJ1-5, is DVKVTQSSRYLVKRTGEKVFLECVQDMDHENMFWYRQDPGLGLRLIYFSYDVKMKEKGDIPEGYSVSREKKERFSLILESASTNQTSMYLCASSLLAREGQPQHFGDGTRLSIL.